Below are 6 T cell receptor beta chains sequenced from a single sample in a study of OX40 agonist ivuxolimab in advanced cancers. The data were produced by immunoSEQ multiplex PCR, yet TCRdb's version contains in-frame clones alone and is incomplete. The sample lists some 14,000 clones, roughly 89% occurring once. This sample comprised CD4+ or CD8+ T cells sorted from blood, obtained in a trial of the OX40 agonist ivuxolimab. These receptors were collected from an adult with an advanced solid tumor such as melanoma, head and neck, liver or kidney cancer.

The V and J genes are TRBV5-1 and TRBJ2-3, with TRBD1 matching 7 bases. Trimming removed 4 bases from V and 1 base from J; junction bases left unmatched: 6. The CDR3 has 15 amino acids. Germline CDR1 is SGHRS and CDR2 is YFSETQ. The CDR3 sequence is CASSRSGGGTDTQYF. The CDR3 nucleotides are TGCGCCAGCAGCCGATCAGGGGGAGGCACAGATACGCAGTATTTT.

The chain uses TRBV19 and TRBJ1-3; D gene ambiguous. V was trimmed by 6 bases and J by 0 bases, leaving 12 bases between them. The CDR3 loop spans 15 amino acids. Germline CDR1 reads LNHDA; CDR2 reads SQIVND (reference sequence). CDR3 loop: CASREDGFSGNTIYF. CDR3 coding DNA: TGTGCCAGTAGAGAGGACGGGTTCTCTGGAAACACCATATATTTT.

This chain joins TRBV27 and TRBJ1-6; D is unclear. The V gene lost 5 bases and the J gene lost 0 bases, with 2 bases spanning the gap. The CDR3 is made up of 13 amino acids. Germline loops: CDR1 MNHEY, CDR2 SMNVEV (reference sequence). CDR3 in amino acids: CASSASYNSPLHF. The CDR3 region has the DNA TGTGCCAGCAGTGCCTCCTATAATTCACCCCTCCACTTT.

This sequence joins TRBV6-6 and TRBJ1-1; D unclear. The CDR3 consists of 14 residues. The V end lost 6 bases, the J end lost 1 base, and 12 bases lay between the germline ends. Per germline, CDR1 MNHNY and CDR2 SVGAGI (reference sequence). This CDR3 reads CASSRPDGNTEAFF. CDR3 bases: TGTGCCAGCAGCCGCCCGGACGGGAACACTGAAGCTTTCTTT.

The CDR3 here is CASSYSRRSGAEAFF. As DNA, the CDR3 is TGTGCCAGCAGTTACTCGAGACGCTCCGGGGCTGAAGCTTTCTTT. The chain carries TRBV6-5 and TRBJ1-1; no reliable D call. The CDR3 has 15 residues. Germline V gives CDR1 MNHEY, CDR2 SVGAGI. Trimming removed 0 bases at V and 6 bases at J, with 14 bases between.

V gene TRBV6-6 combines with J gene TRBJ1-2, with 8 bases identical to TRBD1. Germline values: CDR1 MNHNY, CDR2 SVGAGI (reference sequence). J lost 4 bases, V lost 2 bases, and 3 bases had no gene match. CDR3 length: 14 amino acids. The CDR3 region has the DNA TGTGCCAGCAGTTACGGACAGGGACCCTATGGCTACACCTTC. Translation gives CASSYGQGPYGYTF.